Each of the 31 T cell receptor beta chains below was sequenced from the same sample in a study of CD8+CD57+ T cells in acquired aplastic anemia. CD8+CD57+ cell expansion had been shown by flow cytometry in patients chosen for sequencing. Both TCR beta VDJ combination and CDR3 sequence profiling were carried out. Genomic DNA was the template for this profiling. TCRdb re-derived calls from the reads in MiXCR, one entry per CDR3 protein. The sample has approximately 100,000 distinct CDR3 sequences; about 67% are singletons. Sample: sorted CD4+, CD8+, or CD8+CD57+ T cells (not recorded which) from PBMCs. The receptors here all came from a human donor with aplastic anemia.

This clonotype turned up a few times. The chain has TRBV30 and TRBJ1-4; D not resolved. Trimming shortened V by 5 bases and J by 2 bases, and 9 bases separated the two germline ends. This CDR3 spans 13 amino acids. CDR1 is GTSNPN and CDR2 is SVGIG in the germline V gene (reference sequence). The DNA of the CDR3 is TGTGCCTGGCTCCGGGAGACTAATGAAAAACTGTTTTTT. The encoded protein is CAWLRETNEKLFF.

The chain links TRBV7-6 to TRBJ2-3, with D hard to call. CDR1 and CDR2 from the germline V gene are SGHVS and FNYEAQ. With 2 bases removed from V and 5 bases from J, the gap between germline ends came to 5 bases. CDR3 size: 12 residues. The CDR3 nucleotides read TGTGCCAGCAGCTTATGGAGAGATACGCAGTATTTT. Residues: CASSLWRDTQYF.

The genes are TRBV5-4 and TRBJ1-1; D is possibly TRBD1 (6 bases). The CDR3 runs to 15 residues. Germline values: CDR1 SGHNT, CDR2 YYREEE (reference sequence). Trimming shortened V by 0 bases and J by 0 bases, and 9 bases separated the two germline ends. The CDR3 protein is CASSLGQVLNTEAFF. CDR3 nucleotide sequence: TGTGCCAGCAGCTTGGGACAGGTACTGAACACTGAAGCTTTCTTT.

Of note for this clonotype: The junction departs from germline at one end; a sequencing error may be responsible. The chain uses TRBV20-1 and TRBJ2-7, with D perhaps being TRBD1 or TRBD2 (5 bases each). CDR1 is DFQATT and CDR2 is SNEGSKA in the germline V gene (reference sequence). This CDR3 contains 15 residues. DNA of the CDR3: TGCGGTGCTGCCATACCGGGACGCAACTCATACGAGCAGTACTTC. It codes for CGAAIPGRNSYEQYF.

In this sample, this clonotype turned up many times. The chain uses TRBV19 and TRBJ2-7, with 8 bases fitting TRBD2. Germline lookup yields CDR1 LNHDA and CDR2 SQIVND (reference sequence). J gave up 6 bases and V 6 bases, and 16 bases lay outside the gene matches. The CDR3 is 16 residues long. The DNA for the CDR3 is TGTGCCAGTAGCCACCCCTTGGGTAGCGGGGCTCCCGAGCAGTACTTC. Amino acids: CASSHPLGSGAPEQYF.

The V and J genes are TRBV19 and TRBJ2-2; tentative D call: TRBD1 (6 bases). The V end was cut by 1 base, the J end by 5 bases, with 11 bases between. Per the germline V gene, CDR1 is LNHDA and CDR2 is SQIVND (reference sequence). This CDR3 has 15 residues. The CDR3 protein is CASSIGGPATGELFF. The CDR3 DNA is TGTGCCAGTAGTATAGGGGGGCCGGCGACCGGGGAGCTGTTTTTT.

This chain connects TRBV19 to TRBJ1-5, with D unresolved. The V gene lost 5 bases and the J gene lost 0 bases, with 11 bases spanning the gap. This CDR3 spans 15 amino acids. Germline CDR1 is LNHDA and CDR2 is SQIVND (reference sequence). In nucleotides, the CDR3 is TGTGCCAGTAGTGACGGACTTAATAGCAATCAGCCCCAGCATTTT. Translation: CASSDGLNSNQPQHF.

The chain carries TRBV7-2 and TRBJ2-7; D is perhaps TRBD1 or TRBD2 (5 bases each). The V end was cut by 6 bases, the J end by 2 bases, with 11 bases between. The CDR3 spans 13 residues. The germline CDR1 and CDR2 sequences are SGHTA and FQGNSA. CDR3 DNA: TGTGCCAGCAGTAAAGGGGACGCCTACGAGCAGTACTTC. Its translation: CASSKGDAYEQYF. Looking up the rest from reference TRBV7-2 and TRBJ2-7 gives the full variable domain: GAGVSQSPSNKVTEKGKDVELRCDPISGHTALYWYRQSLGQGLEFLIYFQGNSAPDKSGLPSDRFSAERTGGSVSTLTIQRTQQEDSAVYLCASSKGDAYEQYFGPGTRLTVT.

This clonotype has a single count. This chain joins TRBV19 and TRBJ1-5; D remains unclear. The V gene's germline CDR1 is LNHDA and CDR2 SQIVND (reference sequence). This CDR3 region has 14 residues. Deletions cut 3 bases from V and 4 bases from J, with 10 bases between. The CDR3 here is CASSIWRQNQPQHF. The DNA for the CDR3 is TGTGCCAGTAGTATTTGGAGGCAGAATCAGCCCCAGCATTTT.

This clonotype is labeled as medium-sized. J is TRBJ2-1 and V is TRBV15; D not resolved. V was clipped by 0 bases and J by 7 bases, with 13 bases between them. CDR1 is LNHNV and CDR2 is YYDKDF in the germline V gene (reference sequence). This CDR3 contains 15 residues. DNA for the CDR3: TGTGCCACCAGCAGAGAGCGTCAAGCCTCTAATGAGCAGTTCTTC. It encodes CATSRERQASNEQFF.

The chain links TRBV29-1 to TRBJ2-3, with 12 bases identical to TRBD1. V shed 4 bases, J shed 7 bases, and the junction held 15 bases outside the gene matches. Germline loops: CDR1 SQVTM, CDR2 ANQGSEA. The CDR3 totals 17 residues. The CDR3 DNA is TGCAGCGTTGTATTGGGACAGGGGGCTAACGCAAGGAATACGCAGTATTTT. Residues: CSVVLGQGANARNTQYF.

The CDR3 DNA follows: TGTGCCAGCAGCGTAGAGCCAGGGATAGGAAACACCATATATTTT. Translated, it gives CASSVEPGIGNTIYF. The chain couples TRBV9 to TRBJ1-3, with a tentative D call TRBD1 (5 bases). The CDR3 sequence is 15 residues long. Germline loops: CDR1 SGDLS, CDR2 YYNGEE. The V and J ends lost 0 bases and 4 bases respectively, with 11 bases between them.

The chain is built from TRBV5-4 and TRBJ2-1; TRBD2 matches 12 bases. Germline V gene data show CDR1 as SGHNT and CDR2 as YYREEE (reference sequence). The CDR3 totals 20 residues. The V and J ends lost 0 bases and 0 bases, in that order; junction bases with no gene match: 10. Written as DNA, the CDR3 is TGTGCCAGCAGCTTGGGTGAGACTAGCGGGGGACCTAGCTCCTACAATGAGCAGTTCTTC. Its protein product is CASSLGETSGGPSSYNEQFF.

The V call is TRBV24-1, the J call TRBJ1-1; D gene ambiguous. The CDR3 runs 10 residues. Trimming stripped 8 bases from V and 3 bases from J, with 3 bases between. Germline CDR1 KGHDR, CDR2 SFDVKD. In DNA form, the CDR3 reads TGTGCCACCACCTACACTGAAGCTTTCTTT. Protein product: CATTYTEAFF.

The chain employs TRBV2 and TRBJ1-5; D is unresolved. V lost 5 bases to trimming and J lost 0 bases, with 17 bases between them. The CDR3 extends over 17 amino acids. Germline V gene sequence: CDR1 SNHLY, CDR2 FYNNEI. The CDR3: CASSKFSGDYSNQPQHF. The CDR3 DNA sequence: TGTGCCAGCAGTAAGTTCTCGGGAGATTATAGCAATCAGCCCCAGCATTTT.

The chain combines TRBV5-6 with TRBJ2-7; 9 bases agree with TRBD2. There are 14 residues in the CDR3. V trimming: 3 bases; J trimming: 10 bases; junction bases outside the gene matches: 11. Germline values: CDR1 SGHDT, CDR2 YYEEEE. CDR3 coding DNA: TGTGCCAGCAGCTCTGGGACTAGCCCGCCTACACAGTACTTC. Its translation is CASSSGTSPPTQYF.

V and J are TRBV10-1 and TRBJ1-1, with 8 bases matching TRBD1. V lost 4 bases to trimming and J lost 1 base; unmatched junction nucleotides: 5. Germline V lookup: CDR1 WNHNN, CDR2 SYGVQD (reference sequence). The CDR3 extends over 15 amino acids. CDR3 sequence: CASSVLGQGNTEAFF. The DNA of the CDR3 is TGCGCCAGCAGTGTACTAGGACAGGGGAACACTGAAGCTTTCTTT.

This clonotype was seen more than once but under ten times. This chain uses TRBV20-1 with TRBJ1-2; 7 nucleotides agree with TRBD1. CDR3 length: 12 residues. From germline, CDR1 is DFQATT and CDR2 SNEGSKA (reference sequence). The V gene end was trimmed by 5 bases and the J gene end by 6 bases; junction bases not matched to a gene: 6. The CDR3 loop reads CSAATGSNGYTF. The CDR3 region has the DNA TGCAGTGCTGCGACAGGGTCCAATGGCTACACCTTC.

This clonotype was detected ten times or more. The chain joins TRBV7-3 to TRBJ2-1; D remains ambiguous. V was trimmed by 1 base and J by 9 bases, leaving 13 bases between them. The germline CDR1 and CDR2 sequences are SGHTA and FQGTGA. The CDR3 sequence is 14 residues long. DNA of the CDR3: TGTGCCAGCAGCTTAAACCCCTCCTTAGGTGAGCAGTTCTTC. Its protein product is CASSLNPSLGEQFF.

The CDR3 bases are TGCGCCAGCAGTTCGGGACTAGCGGGAGGGCCGTACTCCTACGAGCAGTACTTC. It yields the protein CASSSGLAGGPYSYEQYF. This chain connects TRBV10-2 to TRBJ2-7; TRBD2 aligns across 16 bases. The CDR3 totals 18 residues. Germline lookup yields CDR1 WSHSY and CDR2 SAAADI. The junction had 7 bases not matched to a gene; V was cut back by 5 bases and J by 0 bases.

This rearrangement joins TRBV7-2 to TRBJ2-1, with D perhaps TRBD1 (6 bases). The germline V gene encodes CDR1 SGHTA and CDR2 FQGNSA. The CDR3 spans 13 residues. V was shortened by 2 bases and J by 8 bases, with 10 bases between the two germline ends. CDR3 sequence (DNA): TGTGCCAGCAGCTTATCCAGGGGTCATGAGCAGTTCTTC. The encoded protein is CASSLSRGHEQFF.

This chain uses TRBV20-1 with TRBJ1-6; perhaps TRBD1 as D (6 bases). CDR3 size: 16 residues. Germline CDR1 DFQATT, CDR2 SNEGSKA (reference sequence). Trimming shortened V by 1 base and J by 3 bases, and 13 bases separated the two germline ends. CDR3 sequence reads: CSARASGTFYNSPLHF. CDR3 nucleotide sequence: TGCAGTGCTAGAGCGAGCGGGACATTCTATAATTCACCCCTCCACTTT.

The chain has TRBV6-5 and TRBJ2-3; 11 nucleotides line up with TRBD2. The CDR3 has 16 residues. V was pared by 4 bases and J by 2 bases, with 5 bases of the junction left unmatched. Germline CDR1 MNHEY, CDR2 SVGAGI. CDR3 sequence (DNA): TGTGCCAGCAGTTTTCAACTAGCGGGAGACACAGATACGCAGTATTTT. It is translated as CASSFQLAGDTDTQYF.

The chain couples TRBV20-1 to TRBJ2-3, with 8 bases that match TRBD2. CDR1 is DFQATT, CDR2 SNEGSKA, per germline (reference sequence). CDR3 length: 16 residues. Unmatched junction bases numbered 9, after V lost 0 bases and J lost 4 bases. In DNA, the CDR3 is TGCAGTGCTAGAGATATGATTAGCGGGATAGCAGATACGCAGTATTTT. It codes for CSARDMISGIADTQYF.

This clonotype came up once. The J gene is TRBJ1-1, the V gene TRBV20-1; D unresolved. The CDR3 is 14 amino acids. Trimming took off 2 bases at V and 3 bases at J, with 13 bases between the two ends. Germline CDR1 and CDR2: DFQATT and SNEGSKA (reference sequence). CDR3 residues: CSARQSGMDTEAFF. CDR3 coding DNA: TGCAGTGCTAGACAGTCTGGGATGGACACTGAAGCTTTCTTT.

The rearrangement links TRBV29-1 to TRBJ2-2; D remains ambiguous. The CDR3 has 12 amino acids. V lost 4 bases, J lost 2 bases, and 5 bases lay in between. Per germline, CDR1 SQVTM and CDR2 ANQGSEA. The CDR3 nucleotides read TGCAGCGTTGGCCAAAACACCGGGGAGCTGTTTTTT. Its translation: CSVGQNTGELFF.

This CDR3 is CASSESRQGGTEAFF. CDR3 nucleotide sequence: TGTGCCAGCAGTGAATCGAGACAGGGGGGGACTGAAGCTTTCTTT. This chain links TRBV2 with TRBJ1-1, with 9 bases matching TRBD1. The germline V gene has CDR1 SNHLY and CDR2 FYNNEI. J lost 5 bases, V lost 2 bases, and 6 bases had no gene match. This CDR3 contains 15 residues. The full variable domain, in which reference TRBV2 and TRBJ1-1 provide the parts outside the CDR3, is EPEVTQTPSHQVTQMGQEVILRCVPISNHLYFYWYRQILGQKVEFLVSFYNNEISEKSEIFDDQFSVERPDGSNFTLKIRSTKLEDSAMYFCASSESRQGGTEAFFGQGTRLTVV.

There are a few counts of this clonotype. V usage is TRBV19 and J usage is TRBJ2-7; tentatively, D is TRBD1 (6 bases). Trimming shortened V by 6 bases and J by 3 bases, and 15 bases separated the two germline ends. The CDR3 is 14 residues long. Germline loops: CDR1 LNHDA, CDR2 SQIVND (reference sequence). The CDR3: CASRSRDILYEQYF. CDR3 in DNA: TGTGCCAGTAGGAGCCGGGACATACTCTACGAGCAGTACTTC.

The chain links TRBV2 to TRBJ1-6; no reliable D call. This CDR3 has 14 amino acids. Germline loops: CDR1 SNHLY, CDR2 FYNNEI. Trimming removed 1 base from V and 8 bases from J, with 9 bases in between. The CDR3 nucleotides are TGTGCCAGCAGTGAAGGGGCCTCTTATTCACCCCTCCACTTT. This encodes CASSEGASYSPLHF. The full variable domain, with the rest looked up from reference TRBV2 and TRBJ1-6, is EPEVTQTPSHQVTQMGQEVILRCVPISNHLYFYWYRQILGQKVEFLVSFYNNEISEKSEIFDDQFSVERPDGSNFTLKIRSTKLEDSAMYFCASSEGASYSPLHFGNGTRLTVT.

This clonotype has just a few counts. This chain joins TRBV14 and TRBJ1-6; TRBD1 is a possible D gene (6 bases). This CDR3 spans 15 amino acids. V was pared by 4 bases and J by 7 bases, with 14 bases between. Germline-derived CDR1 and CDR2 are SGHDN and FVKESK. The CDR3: CASSPTGGTNSPLHF. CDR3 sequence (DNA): TGTGCCAGCAGCCCGACGGGCGGGACAAATTCACCCCTCCACTTT.

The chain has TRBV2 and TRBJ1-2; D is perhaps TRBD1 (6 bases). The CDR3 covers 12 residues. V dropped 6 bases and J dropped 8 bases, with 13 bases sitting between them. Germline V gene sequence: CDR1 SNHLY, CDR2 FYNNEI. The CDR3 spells CASRRRTEGYTF. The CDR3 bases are TGTGCCAGCAGGAGAAGGACAGAAGGCTACACCTTC. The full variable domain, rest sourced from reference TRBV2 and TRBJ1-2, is EPEVTQTPSHQVTQMGQEVILRCVPISNHLYFYWYRQILGQKVEFLVSFYNNEISEKSEIFDDQFSVERPDGSNFTLKIRSTKLEDSAMYFCASRRRTEGYTFGSGTRLTVV.